The 29 T cell receptor beta chains below come from one sample, sequenced in a study of siplizumab effects on memory and regulatory T cells. Here immunoSEQ multiplex PCR was the method, and the copy in TCRdb shows in-frame clones only, minus some. The repertoire holds some 100,000 clones, with approximately 91% as singletons. Sequenced: CD4+ T cells sorted from blood. These receptors were collected from a human donor in good health.

This clone was found once. The chain recombines TRBV7-3 with TRBJ2-2; TRBD1 might be the D (6 bases). CDR3 size: 14 residues. Trimming stripped 4 bases from V and 5 bases from J, with 11 bases between. CDR1 is SGHTA and CDR2 is FQGTGA in the germline V gene. The CDR3 bases are TGTGCCAGCAGCTCTCAGGGGCCAACCGGGGAGCTGTTTTTT. Translation: CASSSQGPTGELFF.

The chain couples TRBV6-5 to TRBJ2-7; D might be TRBD2 (5 bases). The V end lost 7 bases, the J end lost 3 bases, and 16 bases lay between the germline ends. In germline, CDR1 is MNHEY, CDR2 SVGAGI. This CDR3 spans 14 amino acids. The DNA for the CDR3 is TGTGCCAGCAACAACCGGGGTCGCGGCTACGAGCAGTACTTC. Residues: CASNNRGRGYEQYF.

The rearrangement joins TRBV7-8 to TRBJ2-1; D possibly matches TRBD1 or TRBD2 (5 bases each). The germline V and J ends were trimmed by 7 bases and 0 bases, with 13 bases remaining between them. This CDR3 is built from 15 residues. Germline CDR1 SGHVS, CDR2 FQNEAQ. This CDR3 reads CASTPWGISYNEQFF. The CDR3 DNA follows: TGTGCCAGCACACCCTGGGGGATCTCCTACAATGAGCAGTTCTTC.

V usage is TRBV6-1 and J usage is TRBJ2-5, with a possible D match to TRBD2 (5 bases). The closer fit of TRBJ2-7 to the DNA end suggests the J call may be wrong. The CDR3 covers 13 residues. Germline V gene lookup returns CDR1 MNHNS and CDR2 SASEGT. CDR3 nucleotide sequence: TGTGCCAGCAGTGATTATTCCGGGGTCGAGCAGTACTTC. As protein: CASSDYSGVEQYF.

This clone was detected only once. The rearrangement uses TRBV4-3 and TRBJ2-7; D uncertain. Germline V gives CDR1 LGHNA, CDR2 YSLEER. The CDR3 contains 16 residues. With 0 bases removed from V and 4 bases from J, the gap between germline ends came to 16 bases. As DNA, the CDR3 is TGCGCCAGCAGCCAAGATTACGACTCCGGGCGTTACGAGCAGTACTTC. It yields the protein CASSQDYDSGRYEQYF.

The chain uses TRBV14 and TRBJ2-2; TRBD1 matches 10 bases. The ends lost 2 bases at V and 4 bases at J; junction bases unmatched: 1. Germline loops: CDR1 SGHDN, CDR2 FVKESK. The length of the CDR3 is 15 residues. This chain's CDR3 is CASSQRQGATGELFF. The CDR3 nucleotides are TGTGCCAGCAGCCAAAGACAGGGGGCCACCGGGGAGCTGTTTTTT.

The genes are TRBV28 and TRBJ1-2; a possible D gene is TRBD1 (6 bases). V lost 3 bases and J 5 bases, leaving 13 bases between the germline ends. Germline CDR1 reads MDHEN; CDR2 reads SYDVKM. This CDR3 has 14 amino acids. This CDR3 reads CASSFGRDKYGYTF. The DNA for the CDR3 is TGTGCCAGCAGTTTCGGCAGGGACAAATATGGCTACACCTTC.

V is TRBV2 and J is TRBJ2-2; D unclear. Trimming took 7 bases from V and 2 from J, leaving 11 bases between them. Germline lookup yields CDR1 SNHLY and CDR2 FYNNEI. The CDR3 has 14 residues. The CDR3 reads CASKSSVNTGELFF. CDR3 in DNA: TGTGCCAGCAAAAGCTCGGTAAACACCGGGGAGCTGTTTTTT.

The gene calls are TRBV11-3 and TRBJ2-1, with D maybe TRBD1 (5 bases). The V gene lost 9 bases and the J gene lost 5 bases, with 8 bases spanning the gap. Germline CDR1 reads SGHNT; CDR2 reads YENEEA. This CDR3 comprises 11 residues. CDR3 nucleotides: TGTGCCAGTAGGGGAAACAATGAGCAGTTCTTC. It specifies CASRGNNEQFF.

The chain uses TRBV9 and TRBJ2-5; 13 positions match TRBD2. Germline CDR1 SGDLS, CDR2 YYNGEE. The CDR3 spans 16 residues. V dropped 4 bases and J dropped 4; count of bases not matched to a gene: 7. The CDR3 DNA sequence: TGTGCCAGCAGCCTAGGACTAGCGGGGGCGGGAGAGACCCAGTACTTC. Translation: CASSLGLAGAGETQYF.

The chain joins TRBV18 to TRBJ2-5; no firm D call. CDR3 length equals 14 residues. Germline CDR1 KGHSH, CDR2 LQKENI. Trimming stripped 5 bases from V and 3 bases from J, with 13 bases between. The CDR3 reads CASSAVSGEETQYF. DNA of the CDR3: TGTGCCAGCTCAGCCGTCTCGGGTGAAGAGACCCAGTACTTC.

The rearrangement links TRBV29-1 to TRBJ2-3; 8 positions agree with TRBD2. J gave up 0 bases and V 7 bases, and 0 bases lay outside the gene matches. The CDR3 covers 12 residues. Per germline, CDR1 SQVTM and CDR2 ANQGSEA. CDR3 DNA: TGCAGCGCTAGCGGGAGCACAGATACGCAGTATTTT. It yields the protein CSASGSTDTQYF.

The chain couples TRBV9 to TRBJ2-5; TRBD2 agrees at 11 bases. CDR3 length: 15 amino acids. V shed 2 bases, J shed 5 bases, and the junction held 5 bases outside the gene matches. Germline assignment: CDR1 SGDLS and CDR2 YYNGEE. CDR3 nucleotide sequence: TGTGCCAGCAGCGTCCTTAGCGGGGGGGGCGAGACCCAGTACTTC. It is translated as CASSVLSGGGETQYF.

Details on this clone: Germline is not matched at one junction end, which may reflect a read error. The rearrangement uses TRBV6-1 and TRBJ2-5; possibly TRBD1 or TRBD2 for D (5 bases each). The CDR3 covers 14 residues. Germline CDR1 is MNHNS and CDR2 is SASEGT. The DNA of the CDR3 is TGTGCCAGCAGCATGGGACGGGCAGAAGAGATCCAGTACTTC. Translation gives CASSMGRAEEIQYF.

Worth noting for this clone: Germline and junction disagree at one end, which may indicate a read error. This chain connects TRBV6-5 to TRBJ1-5, with 8 positions matching TRBD1. The CDR3 runs 14 residues. The V gene's germline CDR1 is MNHEY and CDR2 SVGAGI. The CDR3 reads CAGRPTGEGQPQHF. As DNA, the CDR3 is TGTGCCGGCAGACCGACAGGGGAGGGTCAGCCCCAGCATTTT.

The chain is built from TRBV5-1 and TRBJ2-3; tentative D call: TRBD2 (5 bases). From germline, CDR1 is SGHRS and CDR2 YFSETQ. This CDR3 spans 13 amino acids. V lost 4 bases to trimming and J lost 2 bases, with 8 bases between them. CDR3 amino acids: CASSEGNTDTQYF. DNA for the CDR3: TGCGCCAGCAGCGAGGGTAACACAGATACGCAGTATTTT.

This clone occurred once. The chain recombines TRBV7-7 with TRBJ1-3, with no clear D. Germline CDR1 reads SSHAT; CDR2 reads FNYEAQ (reference sequence). The CDR3 consists of 14 residues. Between the trimmed V and J ends, which lost 3 bases and 6 bases, there was a span of 12 bases. Here the CDR3 reads CASSLSRTENTIYF. CDR3 nucleotide sequence: TGTGCCAGCAGCTTGAGTCGTACCGAAAACACCATATATTTT.

The chain recombines TRBV7-2 with TRBJ2-3; D is possibly TRBD1 (5 bases). Germline assignment: CDR1 SGHTA and CDR2 FQGNSA. The CDR3 spans 15 residues. V lost 1 base, J lost 2 bases, and 10 bases lay in between. CDR3 region: CASSLGQTFTDTQYF. In DNA form, the CDR3 reads TGTGCCAGCAGCTTAGGACAGACCTTCACAGATACGCAGTATTTT.

V and J are TRBV28 and TRBJ2-1, with D possibly being TRBD1 or TRBD2 (5 bases each). The CDR3 has 20 residues. Germline V gives CDR1 MDHEN, CDR2 SYDVKM. The V and J ends lost 7 bases and 0 bases respectively, with 28 bases between them. The CDR3 DNA is TGTGCCAGCACCCTTTTTTGGGCAGGGTTGGGGGAAGGCTCCTACAATGAGCAGTTCTTC. This gives the protein CASTLFWAGLGEGSYNEQFF.

This rearrangement joins TRBV20-1 to TRBJ1-2, with 10 bases matching TRBD1. Germline V gene data show CDR1 as DFQATT and CDR2 as SNEGSKA (reference sequence). V gave up 7 bases and J gave up 4 bases; unmatched junction bases: 0. The CDR3 spans 11 residues. CDR3 bases: TGCAGTGGACAGGGGGCCTATGGCTACACCTTC. The encoded protein is CSGQGAYGYTF.

This sequence joins TRBV10-3 and TRBJ1-1, with D unclear. Per germline, CDR1 ENHRY and CDR2 SYGVKD. The CDR3 loop spans 13 amino acids. V was shortened by 6 bases and J by 0 bases, with 8 bases between the two germline ends. The CDR3 sequence is CAISPGMNTEAFF. The CDR3 DNA follows: TGTGCCATCAGCCCGGGCATGAACACTGAAGCTTTCTTT.

This clone was found once. The chain couples TRBV7-2 to TRBJ2-7, with TRBD1 identical over 8 bases. The ends lost 2 bases at V and 9 bases at J; junction bases unmatched: 12. The V gene's germline CDR1 is SGHTA and CDR2 FQGNSA. The CDR3 consists of 15 residues. For the CDR3, the DNA is TGTGCCAGCAGCTTAATCGTAACAGGGGGTAAGGGGCAGTACTTC. It translates to CASSLIVTGGKGQYF.

The chain carries TRBV21-1 and TRBJ2-2; no check of the table's D call, TRBD2, against the DNA was made. TRBV21-1 is described as a pseudogene. CDR3 size: 17 residues. The CDR3 loop reads CASSPGVAGAYTGELFF. In DNA form, the CDR3 reads TGTGCCAGCAGCCCCGGGGTAGCGGGGGCCTACACCGGGGAGCTGTTTTTT.

V gene TRBV30 combines with J gene TRBJ2-7; D is unresolved. The CDR3 totals 12 residues. From germline, CDR1 is GTSNPN and CDR2 SVGIG (reference sequence). The ends were cut back, 2 bases at V and 9 bases at J, with 14 bases in the middle. This CDR3 reads CAWSPQTVGQYF. CDR3 DNA sequence: TGTGCCTGGAGTCCTCAGACGGTGGGGCAGTACTTC. Drawing the rest from reference TRBV30 and TRBJ2-7, the complete variable domain is SQTIHQWPATLVQPVGSPLSLECTVEGTSNPNLYWYRQAAGRGLQLLFYSVGIGQISSEVPQNLSASRPQDRQFILSSKKLLLSDSGFYLCAWSPQTVGQYFGPGTRLTVT.

V is TRBV6-6 and J is TRBJ1-5; 10 nucleotides match TRBD1. CDR1 is MNHNY, CDR2 SVGAGI, per germline (reference sequence). V dropped 10 bases and J dropped 6; count of bases not matched to a gene: 9. There are 14 residues in the CDR3. CDR3 sequence: CANDGQGDSQPQHF. The CDR3 coding sequence is TGTGCCAATGATGGACAGGGGGACTCTCAGCCCCAGCATTTT.

The chain is built from TRBV15 and TRBJ1-2; 8 positions agree with TRBD1. V shed 0 bases, J shed 4 bases, and the junction held 7 bases outside the gene matches. The CDR3 is 16 residues long. Germline CDR1 LNHNV, CDR2 YYDKDF (reference sequence). CDR3 sequence reads: CATSRDRDRTFYGYTF. The CDR3 nucleotides are TGTGCCACCAGCAGAGACCGGGACAGGACCTTCTATGGCTACACCTTC. Full variable domain (rest looked up from reference TRBV15 and TRBJ1-2): DAMVIQNPRYQVTQFGKPVTLSCSQTLNHNVMYWYQQKSSQAPKLLFHYYDKDFNNEADTPDNFQSRRPNTSFCFLDIRSPGLGDTAMYLCATSRDRDRTFYGYTFGSGTRLTVV.

The V call is TRBV2, the J call TRBJ1-6, with a possible D match to TRBD1 (6 bases). Germline-derived CDR1 and CDR2 are SNHLY and FYNNEI. V was shortened by 6 bases and J by 5 bases, with 17 bases between the two germline ends. CDR3 length equals 16 residues. CDR3: CASRKNTGANNSPLHF. As DNA, the CDR3 is TGTGCCAGCAGGAAAAATACGGGGGCCAATAATTCACCCCTCCACTTT.

The rearrangement joins TRBV4-2 to TRBJ1-2; TRBD1 might be the D (5 bases). V was shortened by 1 base and J by 8 bases, with 14 bases between the two germline ends. Germline assignment: CDR1 LGHNA and CDR2 YNFKEQ. CDR3 length equals 14 residues. This CDR3 is CASSQGGEGRGYTF. The CDR3 coding sequence is TGTGCCAGCAGCCAAGGAGGGGAGGGTCGCGGCTACACCTTC.

V and J are TRBV7-9 and TRBJ1-1; 12 bases map to TRBD1. V gave up 0 bases and J gave up 5 bases; unmatched junction bases: 10. Germline V gene lookup returns CDR1 SEHNR and CDR2 FQNEAQ (reference sequence). This CDR3 is 18 amino acids long. The CDR3 protein is CASSLAPPGTGGRTEAFF. Written as DNA, the CDR3 is TGTGCCAGCAGCTTAGCGCCTCCCGGGACAGGGGGCCGGACTGAAGCTTTCTTT.